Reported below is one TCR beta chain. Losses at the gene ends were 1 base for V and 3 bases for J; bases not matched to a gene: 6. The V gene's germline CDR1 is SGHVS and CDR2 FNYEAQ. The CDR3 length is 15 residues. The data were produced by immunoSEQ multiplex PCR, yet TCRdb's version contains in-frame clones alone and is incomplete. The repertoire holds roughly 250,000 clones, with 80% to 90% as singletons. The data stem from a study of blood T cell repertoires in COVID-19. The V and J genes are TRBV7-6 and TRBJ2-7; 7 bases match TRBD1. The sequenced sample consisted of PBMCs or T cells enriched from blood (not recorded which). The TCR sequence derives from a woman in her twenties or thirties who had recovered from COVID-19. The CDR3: CASSLEEGQLYEQYF. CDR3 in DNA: TGTGCCAGCAGCTTAGAAGAGGGACAGCTCTACGAGCAGTACTTC.